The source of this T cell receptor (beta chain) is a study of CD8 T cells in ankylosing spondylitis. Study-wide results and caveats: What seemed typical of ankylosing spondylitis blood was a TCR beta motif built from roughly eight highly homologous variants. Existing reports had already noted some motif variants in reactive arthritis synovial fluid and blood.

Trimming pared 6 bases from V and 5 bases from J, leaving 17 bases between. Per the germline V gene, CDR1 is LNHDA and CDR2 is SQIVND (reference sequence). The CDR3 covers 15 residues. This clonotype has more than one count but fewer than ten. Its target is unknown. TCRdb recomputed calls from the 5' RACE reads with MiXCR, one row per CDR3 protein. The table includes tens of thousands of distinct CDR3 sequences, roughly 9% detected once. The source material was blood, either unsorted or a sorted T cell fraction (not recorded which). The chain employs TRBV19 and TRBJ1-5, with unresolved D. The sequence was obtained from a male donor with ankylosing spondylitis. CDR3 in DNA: TGTGCCAGTAGATACTCAGACATCGTCGATCAGCCCCAGCATTTT. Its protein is CASRYSDIVDQPQHF.